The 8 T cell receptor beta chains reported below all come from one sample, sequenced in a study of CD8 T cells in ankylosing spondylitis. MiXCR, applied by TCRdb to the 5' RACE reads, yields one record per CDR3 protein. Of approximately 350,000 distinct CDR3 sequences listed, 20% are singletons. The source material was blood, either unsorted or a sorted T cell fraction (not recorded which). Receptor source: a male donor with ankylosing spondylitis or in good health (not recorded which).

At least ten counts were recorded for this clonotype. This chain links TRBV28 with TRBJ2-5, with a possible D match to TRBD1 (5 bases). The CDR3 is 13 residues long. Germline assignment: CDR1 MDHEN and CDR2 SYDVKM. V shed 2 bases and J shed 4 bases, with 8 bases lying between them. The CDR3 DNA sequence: TGTGCCAGCAGTTTAAGGGGTGCAGAGACCCAGTACTTC. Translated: CASSLRGAETQYF.

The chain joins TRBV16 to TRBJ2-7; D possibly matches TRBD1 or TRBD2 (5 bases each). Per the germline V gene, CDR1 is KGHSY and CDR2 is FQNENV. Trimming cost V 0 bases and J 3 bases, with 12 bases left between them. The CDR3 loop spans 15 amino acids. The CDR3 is CASSQSGTAIYEQYF. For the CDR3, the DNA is TGTGCCAGCAGCCAATCAGGGACGGCTATCTACGAGCAGTACTTC.

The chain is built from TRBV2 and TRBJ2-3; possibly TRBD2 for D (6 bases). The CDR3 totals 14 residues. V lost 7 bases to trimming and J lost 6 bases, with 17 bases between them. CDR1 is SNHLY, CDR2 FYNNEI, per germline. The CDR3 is CASIGEPEGDTQYF. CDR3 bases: TGTGCCAGCATAGGGGAACCGGAGGGGGATACGCAGTATTTT.

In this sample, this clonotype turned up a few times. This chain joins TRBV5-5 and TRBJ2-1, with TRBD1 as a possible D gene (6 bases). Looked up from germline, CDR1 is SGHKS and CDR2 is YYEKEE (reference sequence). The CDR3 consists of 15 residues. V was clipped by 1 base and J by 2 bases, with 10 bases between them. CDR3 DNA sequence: TGTGCCAGCAGCTTGTGGGGACAAGCCTACAATGAGCAGTTCTTC. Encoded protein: CASSLWGQAYNEQFF.

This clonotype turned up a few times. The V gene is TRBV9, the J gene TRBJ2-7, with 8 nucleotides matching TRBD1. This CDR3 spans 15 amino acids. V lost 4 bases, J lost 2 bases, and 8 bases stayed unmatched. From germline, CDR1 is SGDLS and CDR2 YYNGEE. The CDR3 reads CASSPYSRGPYEQYF. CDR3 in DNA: TGTGCCAGCAGCCCGTACAGCAGGGGGCCCTACGAGCAGTACTTC.

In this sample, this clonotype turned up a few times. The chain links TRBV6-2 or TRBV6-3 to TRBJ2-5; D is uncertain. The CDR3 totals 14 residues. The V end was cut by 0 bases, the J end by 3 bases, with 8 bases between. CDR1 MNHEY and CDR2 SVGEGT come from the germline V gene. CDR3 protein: CASSYSSVKETQYF. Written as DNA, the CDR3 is TGTGCCAGCAGTTACTCGAGCGTTAAAGAGACCCAGTACTTC.

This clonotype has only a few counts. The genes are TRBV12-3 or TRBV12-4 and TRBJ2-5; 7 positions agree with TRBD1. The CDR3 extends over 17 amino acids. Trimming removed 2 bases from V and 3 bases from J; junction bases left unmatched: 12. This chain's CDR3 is CASSLWAGGSEKETQYF. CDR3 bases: TGTGCCAGCAGTTTATGGGCAGGGGGATCGGAAAAAGAGACCCAGTACTTC.

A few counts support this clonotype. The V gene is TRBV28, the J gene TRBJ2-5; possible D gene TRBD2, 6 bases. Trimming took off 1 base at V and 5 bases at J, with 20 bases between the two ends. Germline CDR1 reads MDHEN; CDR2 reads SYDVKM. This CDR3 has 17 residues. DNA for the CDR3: TGTGCCAGCAGTTTATTTTCCCGGGCGGGGTCCCGGGAGACCCAGTACTTC. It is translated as CASSLFSRAGSRETQYF.